The clone carrying this TCR beta chain was recorded a few times. The sample comes from a study of identifying expanded T cells in peripheral blood. Collection occurred without any documented infections or immune events in donors. Some clones are missing from TCRdb's copy, which holds only in-frame ones; the method was immunoSEQ multiplex PCR. The data show about 120,000 clones, 75% to 90% seen once. The CDR3 is made up of 9 amino acids. Germline CDR1 is SEHNR and CDR2 is FQNEAQ (reference sequence). V lost 3 bases and J lost 11, with 4 bases in between. Sequencing was performed on blood. The chain links TRBV7-9 to TRBJ1-1; D gene unclear. This receptor was identified in a person between 18 and 75 years old in good health. CDR3 bases: TGTGCCAGCAGCTTGGGGGCTTTCTTT. Protein product: CASSLGAFF.